Listed here is a single TCR beta chain. This entry comes from a study of blood T cell repertoires in COVID-19. The repertoire was sequenced with immunoSEQ multiplex PCR; TCRdb's copy has only in-frame clones and lacks some. The sample includes tens of thousands of clones, 90% seen only once; the top ten take roughly 4%. In germline, CDR1 is SQVTM, CDR2 ANQGSEA. CDR3 length equals 12 residues. With 7 bases clipped from V and 4 bases from J, the junction kept 5 bases outside the gene matches. The receptor was derived from a woman older than 75 with active or convalescent COVID-19. The rearrangement joins TRBV29-1 to TRBJ2-7, with TRBD2 matching over 9 bases. Input material: peripheral blood. Here the CDR3 reads CSALAGVYEQYF. CDR3 nucleotides: TGCAGCGCATTAGCGGGAGTATACGAGCAGTACTTC.